This TCR beta chain comes out of a study of T cell changes during pregnancy in multiple sclerosis. CDR3 length equals 18 residues. Germline trimming cut 3 bases from V and 0 bases from J; bases unmatched to any gene: 11. Germline assignment: CDR1 SQVTM and CDR2 ANQGSEA. TCRdb's copy holds only in-frame clones and misses some; the assay was immunoSEQ multiplex PCR. This table holds fewer than 150,000 clones, approximately 96% found once. Sample: peripheral blood, taken after pregnancy. This rearrangement joins TRBV29-1 to TRBJ2-1; 10 bases map to TRBD2. The TCR comes from a female donor with multiple sclerosis, enrolled in a pregnancy study. Here the CDR3 DNA reads TGCAGCGTTGAGGGGCTAGCGGGAGCCGATAGCTCCTACAATGAGCAGTTCTTC. Its translation: CSVEGLAGADSSYNEQFF.